The 23 T cell receptor beta chains below were found in one sample sequenced in a study of blood T cell repertoires in COVID-19. Assay used: immunoSEQ multiplex PCR; TCRdb lists only in-frame clones, some missing. This table holds approximately 28,000 clones, about 92% found once. Sequenced material: peripheral blood. The receptor set was obtained from a woman in her 70s with COVID-19, enrolled during active disease.

This sequence joins TRBV6-1 and TRBJ2-7; 7 bases are a match to TRBD2. This CDR3 is 15 amino acids long. Germline CDR1 and CDR2: MNHNS and SASEGT. Trimming at V came to 1 base and at J to 7 bases, leaving 10 bases not matched to a gene. As DNA, the CDR3 is TGTGCCAGCAGTGAAGTAGCGGCGGGAGCGGGGGAGCAGTACTTC. Translated: CASSEVAAGAGEQYF.

V usage is TRBV2 and J usage is TRBJ1-5; 8 bases line up with TRBD1. The CDR3 sequence is 14 residues long. Germline V gene lookup returns CDR1 SNHLY and CDR2 FYNNEI. The trim removed 7 bases at V and 4 bases at J, leaving 6 bases unmatched. Written as DNA, the CDR3 is TGTGCCAGCACCGGGACAGGCATTAATCAGCCCCAGCATTTT. Translated: CASTGTGINQPQHF.

The chain combines TRBV19 with TRBJ1-2; no clear D. Germline V lookup: CDR1 LNHDA, CDR2 SQIVND (reference sequence). Trimming stripped 2 bases from V and 4 bases from J, with 17 bases between. This CDR3 region has 16 residues. CDR3 in amino acids: CASSISLQEIIYGYTF. The CDR3 bases are TGTGCCAGTAGTATATCACTCCAGGAAATAATCTATGGCTACACCTTC.

The chain has TRBV7-9 and TRBJ1-5; D is perhaps TRBD1 (5 bases). The CDR3 length is 16 residues. From germline, CDR1 is SEHNR and CDR2 FQNEAQ (reference sequence). V lost 5 bases and J 0 bases, leaving 14 bases between the germline ends. CDR3 nucleotides: TGTGCCAGCAGCAAAACGGGGGGTTATAGCAATCAGCCCCAGCATTTT. Its translation: CASSKTGGYSNQPQHF.

The chain employs TRBV7-9 and TRBJ2-1; TRBD2 agrees at 10 bases. This CDR3 comprises 18 residues. Trimming took 0 bases from V and 7 from J; bases not matched to a gene: 12. Germline V gene data show CDR1 as SEHNR and CDR2 as FQNEAQ (reference sequence). The CDR3 protein is CASSLAVVAGGDGNEQFF. CDR3 in DNA: TGTGCCAGCAGCTTAGCGGTGGTAGCGGGAGGAGATGGGAATGAGCAGTTCTTC.

The CDR3 spells CASSSRQGAGKLFF. DNA of the CDR3: TGTGCCAGCAGTTCTCGACAGGGGGCCGGAAAACTGTTTTTT. The rearrangement joins TRBV27 to TRBJ1-4; 10 bases are a match to TRBD1. Unmatched junction bases numbered 6, after V lost 4 bases and J lost 10 bases. The germline gives CDR1 MNHEY, CDR2 SMNVEV (reference sequence). CDR3 size: 14 residues. Variable domain in full (rest from reference TRBV27 and TRBJ1-4): EAQVTQNPRYLITVTGKKLTVTCSQNMNHEYMSWYRQDPGLGLRQIYYSMNVEVTDKGDVPEGYKVSRKEKRNFPLILESPSPNQTSLYFCASSSRQGAGKLFFGSGTQLSVL.

This clone was seen just once. The chain links TRBV13 to TRBJ2-3; D unclear. The V and J ends lost 3 bases and 4 bases respectively, with 14 bases between them. Germline assignment: CDR1 PRHDT and CDR2 FYEKMQ (reference sequence). The CDR3 loop spans 15 amino acids. Here the CDR3 DNA reads TGTGCCAGCAGCTTTCTGCCGAGAGGCGCAGATACGCAGTATTTT. Amino acid sequence: CASSFLPRGADTQYF.

The CDR3 DNA is TGTGCCAGCATTCATTTGGCAGGGGTACACACTGAAGCTTTCTTT. Protein product: CASIHLAGVHTEAFF. The rearrangement links TRBV28 to TRBJ1-1, with a possible D match to TRBD1 (6 bases). Trimming cost V 7 bases and J 3 bases, with 18 bases left between them. The CDR3 loop spans 15 amino acids. Germline lookup yields CDR1 MDHEN and CDR2 SYDVKM.

The chain recombines TRBV7-2 with TRBJ1-1; D gene uncertain. Germline V gene sequence: CDR1 SGHTA, CDR2 FQGNSA. V shed 3 bases and J shed 1 base, with 6 bases lying between them. The CDR3 runs 13 residues. The CDR3 spells CASSLGRNTEAFF. The CDR3 DNA reads TGTGCCAGCAGCTTGGGGAGGAACACTGAAGCTTTCTTT. Using reference TRBV7-2 and TRBJ1-1 for the parts outside the CDR3, the full variable domain is GAGVSQSPSNKVTEKGKDVELRCDPISGHTALYWYRQSLGQGLEFLIYFQGNSAPDKSGLPSDRFSAERTGGSVSTLTIQRTQQEDSAVYLCASSLGRNTEAFFGQGTRLTVV.

The chain links TRBV29-1 to TRBJ2-5, with D tentatively TRBD2 (6 bases). V dropped 4 bases and J dropped 7 bases, with 16 bases sitting between them. The CDR3 extends over 13 amino acids. Germline CDR1 and CDR2: SQVTM and ANQGSEA. The CDR3 coding sequence is TGCAGCGTTGGCGGGAAACTTGACGGGACCCAGTACTTC. As protein: CSVGGKLDGTQYF.

The V gene is TRBV2, the J gene TRBJ2-1; the match to TRBD1 covers 7 bases. The CDR3 is 15 residues long. In germline, CDR1 is SNHLY, CDR2 FYNNEI. J was trimmed by 3 bases and V by 7 bases; bases with no gene match: 9. CDR3 bases: TGTGCCAGCACCAGCGACAGGGAATACTACAATGAGCAGTTCTTC. Protein product: CASTSDREYYNEQFF.

The V gene is TRBV28, the J gene TRBJ1-2; 10 nucleotides align to TRBD1. CDR3 length equals 17 residues. V shed 6 bases and J 4 bases; nucleotides not matched to a gene: 14. Germline assignment: CDR1 MDHEN and CDR2 SYDVKM. The CDR3 reads CASRLAVGTGDLYGYTF. In nucleotides, the CDR3 is TGTGCCAGCAGACTAGCCGTAGGGACAGGGGACCTCTATGGCTACACCTTC.

The V gene is TRBV1, the J gene TRBJ2-7; the table's D gene call, TRBD2, was not cross checked with the DNA. TRBV1 is labeled a pseudogene. CDR3 length: 17 residues. CDR3 sequence: CTSTGLISGFSTYEQYF. CDR3 DNA sequence: TGCACCAGCACCGGCCTGATTAGCGGATTCAGCACCTACGAGCAGTACTTC.

The gene calls are TRBV18 and TRBJ1-2; D is uncertain. V gave up 5 bases and J gave up 4 bases, with 20 bases separating them. The CDR3 extends over 16 amino acids. CDR1 and CDR2 (germline): KGHSH, LQKENI. CDR3 in DNA: TGTGCCAGCTCATCGACGGGGTCGGAGGGAGGCTATGGCTACACCTTC. The encoded protein is CASSSTGSEGGYGYTF. The full variable domain, rest sourced from reference TRBV18 and TRBJ1-2, is NAGVMQNPRHLVRRRGQEARLRCSPMKGHSHVYWYRQLPEEGLKFMVYLQKENIIDESGMPKERFSAEFPKEGPSILRIQQVVRGDSAAYFCASSSTGSEGGYGYTFGSGTRLTVV.

V and J are TRBV7-2 and TRBJ2-2, with 13 bases fitting TRBD2. Germline lookup yields CDR1 SGHTA and CDR2 FQGNSA. The CDR3 consists of 17 residues. V trimming: 0 bases; J trimming: 3 bases; junction bases outside the gene matches: 1. CDR3 amino acids: CASSLAGLAGDTGELFF. CDR3 DNA sequence: TGTGCCAGCAGCTTAGCTGGACTAGCGGGGGACACCGGGGAGCTGTTTTTT.

The chain links TRBV4-2 to TRBJ1-1; D may be TRBD1 (5 bases). The CDR3 runs to 14 residues. Trimming pared 0 bases from V and 0 bases from J, leaving 5 bases between. Looked up from germline, CDR1 is LGHNA and CDR2 is YNFKEQ. DNA of the CDR3: TGTGCCAGCAGCCAAGACAGGGTGAACACTGAAGCTTTCTTT. Its translation: CASSQDRVNTEAFF.

CDR3 bases: TGTGCCAGCAGCCTGGACAGAGCAGTACAAGAGACCCAGTACTTC. Its protein product is CASSLDRAVQETQYF. The chain is built from TRBV5-4 and TRBJ2-5; TRBD1 is a possible D gene (6 bases). Germline V gives CDR1 SGHNT, CDR2 YYREEE (reference sequence). V lost 4 bases to trimming and J lost 2 bases, with 15 bases between them. There are 15 residues in the CDR3.

The chain links TRBV7-2 to TRBJ2-3; 13 bases are shared with TRBD2. Germline values: CDR1 SGHTA, CDR2 FQGNSA. The CDR3 has 18 residues. Germline trimming cut 6 bases from V and 4 bases from J; bases unmatched to any gene: 13. The CDR3 loop reads CASRAPEWTSGSPDTQYF. DNA for the CDR3: TGTGCCAGCAGAGCCCCCGAGTGGACTAGCGGGAGCCCAGATACGCAGTATTTT.

V usage is TRBV4-2 and J usage is TRBJ2-3; a possible D gene is TRBD2 (5 bases). Deletions cut 3 bases from V and 3 bases from J, with 10 bases between. The germline CDR1 and CDR2 sequences are LGHNA and YNFKEQ. The CDR3 is made up of 14 amino acids. CDR3 coding DNA: TGTGCCAGCAGCCAGATCGGAGGAACAGATACGCAGTATTTT. Protein: CASSQIGGTDTQYF.

The rearrangement joins TRBV6-1 to TRBJ2-3; D unclear. Trimming removed 0 bases at V and 0 bases at J, with 10 bases between. Germline V gives CDR1 MNHNS, CDR2 SASEGT. This CDR3 is 16 amino acids long. CDR3 loop: CASSEAIVPSTDTQYF. As DNA, the CDR3 is TGTGCCAGCAGTGAAGCGATAGTACCGAGCACAGATACGCAGTATTTT.

The chain is built from TRBV30 and TRBJ1-2, with TRBD1 as a possible D gene (6 bases). Germline V gene sequence: CDR1 GTSNPN, CDR2 SVGIG (reference sequence). This CDR3 region has 11 residues. V gave up 5 bases and J gave up 2 bases, with 6 bases separating them. Here the CDR3 reads CAWDRNYGYTF. The CDR3 nucleotides are TGTGCCTGGGACAGGAACTATGGCTACACCTTC.

Only one count was recorded for this clone. The V and J genes are TRBV5-1 and TRBJ2-6; possible D gene TRBD1, 5 bases. This CDR3 is built from 16 residues. The V end was cut by 7 bases, the J end by 2 bases, with 16 bases between. Germline CDR1 is SGHRS and CDR2 is YFSETQ. CDR3 in DNA: TGCGCCAGCCAGGTCTACTCAGGGACTGGGGCCAACGTCCTGACTTTC. Translated: CASQVYSGTGANVLTF.

This clone occurred a few times. The chain recombines TRBV15 with TRBJ2-7; D not certain. Germline lookup yields CDR1 LNHNV and CDR2 YYDKDF (reference sequence). The CDR3 length is 13 residues. The V end was cut by 0 bases, the J end by 6 bases, with 9 bases between. This CDR3 is CATSRDFGSEQYF. The DNA for the CDR3 is TGTGCCACCAGCAGAGATTTCGGGTCCGAGCAGTACTTC.